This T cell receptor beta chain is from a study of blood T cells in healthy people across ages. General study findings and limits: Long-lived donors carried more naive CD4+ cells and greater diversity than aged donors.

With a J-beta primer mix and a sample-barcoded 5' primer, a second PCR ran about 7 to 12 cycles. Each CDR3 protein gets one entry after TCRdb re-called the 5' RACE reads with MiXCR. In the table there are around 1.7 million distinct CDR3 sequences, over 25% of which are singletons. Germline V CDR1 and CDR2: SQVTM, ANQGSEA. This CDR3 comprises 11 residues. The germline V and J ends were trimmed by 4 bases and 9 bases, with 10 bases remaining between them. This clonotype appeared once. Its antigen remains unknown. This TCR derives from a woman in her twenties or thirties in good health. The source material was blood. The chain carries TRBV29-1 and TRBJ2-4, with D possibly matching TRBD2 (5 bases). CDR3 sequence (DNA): TGCAGCGTTGCCCGGGGTGGCATTCAGTACTTC. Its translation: CSVARGGIQYF.